The next 18 T cell receptor beta chains were all read from a single sample in a study of cytomegalovirus exposure and HLA in healthy donors. With 60 Vbeta and 13 Jbeta primers, the PCR was carried out. Measured with immunoSEQ multiplex PCR; TCRdb has only the in-frame clones, and not every one. Among about 160,000 clones, roughly 76% were seen once, and the ten largest hold less than 15%. Source material: PBMCs. The receptors shown here come from a woman aged 45-60 years in good health and CMV-seronegative.

Remarks on this clone: The same CDR3 can be traced to other DNA sequences in this sample. J is TRBJ2-3 and V is TRBV5-1; TRBD2 is a possible D gene (6 bases). Trimming cost V 4 bases and J 0 bases, with 12 bases left between them. Germline V gives CDR1 SGHRS, CDR2 YFSETQ. The CDR3 covers 15 residues. The CDR3 DNA sequence: TGCGCCAGCAGCCTGGACGGGACTAGCACAGATACGCAGTATTTT. Protein: CASSLDGTSTDTQYF.

The chain uses TRBV4-1 and TRBJ1-1; D is unresolved. Trimming took off 0 bases at V and 1 base at J, with 3 bases between the two ends. Per the germline V gene, CDR1 is MGHRA and CDR2 is YSYEKL. The CDR3 spans 13 residues. CDR3 region: CASSQERNTEAFF. As DNA, the CDR3 is TGCGCCAGCAGCCAAGAGAGGAACACTGAAGCTTTCTTT.

This chain uses TRBV10-3 with TRBJ1-2, with TRBD1 matching over 7 bases. CDR1 and CDR2 (germline): ENHRY, SYGVKD. The trim removed 6 bases at V and 6 bases at J, leaving 7 bases unmatched. The CDR3 totals 13 residues. The CDR3 sequence: CAISQDRLDGYTF. CDR3 in DNA: TGTGCCATCAGCCAGGACAGGTTGGATGGCTACACCTTC.

The genes are TRBV7-8 and TRBJ2-1; tentative D call: TRBD2 (6 bases). This CDR3 comprises 16 residues. V lost 1 base and J lost 4, with 14 bases in between. Per the germline V gene, CDR1 is SGHVS and CDR2 is FQNEAQ. CDR3 loop: CASSLEGGEPYNEQFF. DNA of the CDR3: TGTGCCAGCAGCTTAGAGGGCGGGGAACCTTACAATGAGCAGTTCTTC.

The chain employs TRBV5-5 and TRBJ1-5, with 8 bases fitting TRBD1. The V segment lost 0 bases and the J segment 4 bases; nucleotides outside the gene matches: 0. This CDR3 spans 14 amino acids. Germline-derived CDR1 and CDR2 are SGHKS and YYEKEE (reference sequence). The CDR3, as DNA: TGTGCCAGCAGCTTGGGGACAGGGAATCAGCCCCAGCATTTT. Translating it yields CASSLGTGNQPQHF.

This clone came up a few times. This rearrangement joins TRBV7-8 to TRBJ2-7; a possible D gene is TRBD1 (5 bases). V lost 1 base to trimming and J lost 3 bases, with 7 bases between them. The CDR3 length is 13 residues. Germline CDR1 reads SGHVS; CDR2 reads FQNEAQ. This CDR3 is CASSLVTVYEQYF. CDR3 sequence (DNA): TGTGCCAGCAGCTTAGTGACAGTCTACGAGCAGTACTTC.

The J gene is TRBJ1-1, the V gene TRBV6-5; possibly TRBD1 for D (6 bases). V gave up 6 bases and J gave up 0 bases, with 11 bases separating them. CDR1 is MNHEY, CDR2 SVGAGI, per germline. The CDR3 is 14 amino acids. The CDR3 DNA sequence: TGTGCCAGCAGGAGACAGGACATGAACACTGAAGCTTTCTTT. Residues: CASRRQDMNTEAFF.

The genes are TRBV11-3 and TRBJ2-5; 11 nucleotides agree with TRBD2. V gave up 4 bases and J gave up 4 bases; unmatched junction bases: 11. The V gene's germline CDR1 is SGHNT and CDR2 YENEEA. The length of the CDR3 is 17 residues. CDR3 amino acids: CASSSGTSGKGSETQYF. The CDR3 DNA follows: TGTGCCAGCAGCTCAGGGACTAGCGGAAAGGGGTCAGAGACCCAGTACTTC.

The chain employs TRBV6-1 and TRBJ1-1; D unresolved. Trimming removed 2 bases at V and 0 bases at J, with 4 bases between. Germline V gene sequence: CDR1 MNHNS, CDR2 SASEGT. The CDR3 covers 13 residues. CDR3 protein: CASSEYMNTEAFF. The CDR3 coding sequence is TGTGCCAGCAGTGAATATATGAACACTGAAGCTTTCTTT.

CDR3 coding DNA: TGTGCCAGTAGTATAAGGCAGGGCAATCAGCCCCAGCATTTT. It codes for CASSIRQGNQPQHF. The chain carries TRBV19 and TRBJ1-5; D ambiguous. The CDR3 is 14 amino acids. V was shortened by 2 bases and J by 2 bases, with 7 bases between the two germline ends. CDR1 and CDR2 (germline): LNHDA, SQIVND (reference sequence). Filled out from reference TRBV19 and TRBJ1-5, the complete variable domain reads DGGITQSPKYLFRKEGQNVTLSCEQNLNHDAMYWYRQDPGQGLRLIYYSQIVNDFQKGDIAEGYSVSREKKESFPLTVTSAQKNPTAFYLCASSIRQGNQPQHFGDGTRLSIL.

This clone has only a few counts. The chain joins TRBV6-4 to TRBJ1-1; D is ambiguous. The germline CDR1 and CDR2 sequences are MRHNA and SNTAGT. CDR3 length: 13 amino acids. V lost 0 bases to trimming and J lost 2 bases, with 4 bases between them. The CDR3 DNA sequence: TGTGCCAGCAGTGACTCTCAAAACACTGAAGCTTTCTTT. Protein sequence: CASSDSQNTEAFF.

The genes are TRBV7-9 and TRBJ1-2; tentative D call: TRBD1 (5 bases). The V end was cut by 3 bases, the J end by 6 bases, with 11 bases between. Germline CDR1 SEHNR, CDR2 FQNEAQ (reference sequence). This CDR3 contains 13 residues. CDR3 sequence (DNA): TGTGCCAGCAGCTTGAGGGACTCTGATGGCTACACCTTC. Translation gives CASSLRDSDGYTF. Based on the CDR3 plus reference TRBV7-9 and TRBJ1-2, the full variable domain is DTGVSQNPRHKITKRGQNVTFRCDPISEHNRLYWYRQTLGQGPEFLTYFQNEAQLEKSRLLSDRFSAERPKGSFSTLEIQRTEQGDSAMYLCASSLRDSDGYTFGSGTRLTVV.

This rearrangement joins TRBV28 to TRBJ1-5, with D possibly being TRBD1 (5 bases). The V gene lost 3 bases and the J gene lost 6 bases, with 6 bases spanning the gap. Germline V lookup: CDR1 MDHEN, CDR2 SYDVKM. This CDR3 is built from 12 residues. CDR3 nucleotide sequence: TGTGCCAGCAGTTTGGGGCCTCAGCCCCAGCATTTT. It yields the protein CASSLGPQPQHF.

The chain combines TRBV9 with TRBJ2-7; 8 bases align to TRBD2. The CDR3 totals 15 residues. Germline V gene lookup returns CDR1 SGDLS and CDR2 YYNGEE. After removal of 4 bases from V and 0 bases from J, the junction contained 6 bases not matched to a gene. The CDR3 region has the DNA TGTGCCAGCAGCCCGAGCGGGAGCATCTCCTACGAGCAGTACTTC. Its protein product is CASSPSGSISYEQYF.

The table lists this clone with a few counts. This chain joins TRBV18 and TRBJ2-7; TRBD1 agrees at 7 bases. The V segment lost 2 bases and the J segment 3 bases; nucleotides outside the gene matches: 7. This CDR3 comprises 15 residues. The germline CDR1 and CDR2 sequences are KGHSH and LQKENI. CDR3 residues: CASSPDNSGGYEQYF. Written as DNA, the CDR3 is TGTGCCAGCTCACCAGATAATTCAGGGGGCTACGAGCAGTACTTC.

V and J are TRBV10-3 and TRBJ1-5; D possibly corresponds to TRBD1 (6 bases). With 6 bases removed from V and 3 bases from J, the gap between germline ends came to 9 bases. This CDR3 contains 13 residues. The germline CDR1 and CDR2 sequences are ENHRY and SYGVKD. The chain's CDR3 is CAIRDSNNQPQHF. CDR3 sequence (DNA): TGTGCCATCAGGGACAGTAACAATCAGCCCCAGCATTTT.

This rearrangement joins TRBV30 to TRBJ2-3; perhaps TRBD1 as D (7 bases). Germline lookup yields CDR1 GTSNPN and CDR2 SVGIG (reference sequence). V lost 6 bases to trimming and J lost 2 bases, with 12 bases between them. The CDR3 covers 13 residues. In nucleotides, the CDR3 is TGTGCCTGTGCGGGACAGCACACAGATACGCAGTATTTT. It specifies CACAGQHTDTQYF.

V gene TRBV28 combines with J gene TRBJ1-1, with 8 bases matching TRBD1. This CDR3 has 14 residues. Germline trimming cut 6 bases from V and 7 bases from J; bases unmatched to any gene: 10. CDR1 MDHEN and CDR2 SYDVKM come from the germline V gene. CDR3 sequence (DNA): TGTGCCAGCAGATCTCGGACAGGGTGGGGTGAAGCTTTCTTT. Translated: CASRSRTGWGEAFF.